These 22 T cell receptor beta chains were all obtained from the same sample, sequenced in a study of T cell repertoires in cytomegalovirus infection. In TCRdb, the reads were re-called with MiXCR into one record per CDR3 protein. The data show some 390,000 distinct CDR3 sequences, 15% to 20% seen once. The sequenced sample consisted of PBMCs. These receptors were obtained from a human donor in good health (CMV status not recorded). Some clones in this sample may be carry-over from other donors' samples.

This clonotype has a count of ten or more. This chain uses TRBV19 with TRBJ1-5; 7 bases agree with TRBD1. In germline, CDR1 is LNHDA, CDR2 SQIVND (reference sequence). J lost 2 bases, V lost 9 bases, and 10 bases had no gene match. This CDR3 is built from 15 residues. The CDR3: CASSTRQGGNQPQHF. Written as DNA, the CDR3 is TGTGCCAGCTCTACTCGACAGGGTGGCAATCAGCCCCAGCATTTT.

In this sample, this clonotype turned up a few times. The gene calls are TRBV18 and TRBJ2-2, with 8 positions matching TRBD2. From germline, CDR1 is KGHSH and CDR2 LQKENI. CDR3 length: 14 amino acids. The ends lost 5 bases at V and 4 bases at J; junction bases unmatched: 3. The CDR3 is CASSDLAGTGELFF. CDR3 sequence (DNA): TGTGCCAGCTCAGATCTAGCGGGCACCGGGGAGCTGTTTTTT.

The genes are TRBV20-1 and TRBJ2-5; 8 nucleotides align to TRBD1. V shed 3 bases, J shed 4 bases, and the junction held 7 bases outside the gene matches. This CDR3 comprises 14 residues. Germline CDR1 DFQATT, CDR2 SNEGSKA (reference sequence). The DNA of the CDR3 is TGCAGTGCTAGCCCGGACAGGGTAGGAGAGACCCAGTACTTC. Residues: CSASPDRVGETQYF.

The gene calls are TRBV20-1 and TRBJ1-1; D is uncertain. Germline V gene data show CDR1 as DFQATT and CDR2 as SNEGSKA (reference sequence). The CDR3 contains 11 residues. V was trimmed by 2 bases and J by 8 bases, leaving 9 bases between them. The CDR3 loop reads CSARSFSEAFF. The DNA of the CDR3 is TGCAGTGCTAGATCCTTTTCCGAAGCTTTCTTT.

This clonotype was seen a few times. The chain joins TRBV18 to TRBJ2-5, with 11 bases identical to TRBD1. The CDR3 has 15 amino acids. V lost 3 bases and J lost 2; bases outside the gene matches: 2. Germline V gene sequence: CDR1 KGHSH, CDR2 LQKENI. In DNA form, the CDR3 reads TGTGCCAGCTCACCCGGGACAGGGGGACAAGAGACCCAGTACTTC. Protein product: CASSPGTGGQETQYF. The full variable domain, rest sourced from reference TRBV18 and TRBJ2-5, is NAGVMQNPRHLVRRRGQEARLRCSPMKGHSHVYWYRQLPEEGLKFMVYLQKENIIDESGMPKERFSAEFPKEGPSILRIQQVVRGDSAAYFCASSPGTGGQETQYFGPGTRLLVL.

This clonotype has ten or more counts. The chain carries TRBV12-3 or TRBV12-4 and TRBJ2-7, with D uncertain. Trimming left V 6 bases short and J 0 bases short, with 12 bases between. The CDR3 loop spans 14 amino acids. CDR3 amino acids: CASSYGRSSYEQYF. CDR3 bases: TGTGCCAGCAGCTACGGAAGGAGCTCCTACGAGCAGTACTTC.

This clonotype was detected a few times. The chain uses TRBV20-1 and TRBJ2-3; 14 nucleotides line up with TRBD2. After removal of 3 bases from V and 0 bases from J, the junction contained 11 bases not matched to a gene. The CDR3 loop spans 19 amino acids. Germline-derived CDR1 and CDR2 are DFQATT and SNEGSKA (reference sequence). The CDR3: CSASYPGLAGGLSTDTQYF. The CDR3 nucleotides read TGCAGTGCTAGCTATCCCGGACTAGCGGGGGGACTAAGCACAGATACGCAGTATTTT.

The table lists this clonotype with many counts. The chain links TRBV20-1 to TRBJ1-5, with 7 bases fitting TRBD1. CDR1 is DFQATT and CDR2 is SNEGSKA in the germline V gene (reference sequence). Losses at the gene ends were 3 bases for V and 2 bases for J; bases not matched to a gene: 13. The CDR3 spans 17 residues. Here the CDR3 DNA reads TGCAGTGCTAGTGAAGCGGCAGGGGGATGGGGCAATCAGCCCCAGCATTTT. It is translated as CSASEAAGGWGNQPQHF.

The chain has TRBV7-2 and TRBJ1-1, with D hard to call. The V end lost 5 bases, the J end lost 1 base, and 11 bases lay between the germline ends. This CDR3 spans 14 amino acids. Germline loops: CDR1 SGHTA, CDR2 FQGNSA. The CDR3 here is CASSNRVSNTEAFF. In nucleotides, the CDR3 is TGTGCCAGCAGCAACCGGGTGTCGAACACTGAAGCTTTCTTT.

V is TRBV28 and J is TRBJ2-7; no clear D. CDR1 and CDR2 from the germline V gene are MDHEN and SYDVKM. Trimming took off 5 bases at V and 5 bases at J, with 19 bases between the two ends. CDR3 size: 15 residues. The CDR3 coding sequence is TGTGCCAGCAGTGCCTTGCAGAAAATTGGTCACGAGCAGTACTTC. It specifies CASSALQKIGHEQYF.

There are many counts of this clonotype. The V gene is TRBV7-2, the J gene TRBJ2-3; D is ambiguous. This CDR3 is built from 15 residues. Germline V gene sequence: CDR1 SGHTA, CDR2 FQGNSA. Trimming removed 1 base from V and 1 base from J, with 9 bases in between. CDR3 sequence reads: CASSLGYLRTDTQYF. The CDR3 DNA is TGTGCCAGCAGCTTAGGCTACCTTCGCACAGATACGCAGTATTTT.

The rearrangement uses TRBV6-1 and TRBJ2-7, with 7 bases fitting TRBD1. V shed 6 bases and J 6 bases; nucleotides not matched to a gene: 17. In germline, CDR1 is MNHNS, CDR2 SASEGT. There are 16 residues in the CDR3. The chain's CDR3 is CASSAKQGLLPLEQYF. The CDR3 DNA reads TGTGCCAGCAGCGCGAAACAGGGGCTACTCCCCCTCGAGCAGTACTTC.

This clonotype came up many times. In DNA, the CDR3 is TGCAGTGCCACTGGGACTAGAGGGACCCAAGAGACCCAGTACTTC. Residues: CSATGTRGTQETQYF. The gene calls are TRBV20-1 and TRBJ2-5; TRBD2 agrees at 8 bases. V was clipped by 6 bases and J by 1 base; unmatched bases: 10. In germline, CDR1 is DFQATT, CDR2 SNEGSKA (reference sequence). This CDR3 has 15 amino acids.

V gene TRBV6-2 or TRBV6-3 combines with J gene TRBJ1-5, with 7 positions matching TRBD1. Germline loops: CDR1 MNHEY, CDR2 SVGEGT. Losses at the gene ends were 2 bases for V and 2 bases for J; bases not matched to a gene: 3. The CDR3 has 15 residues. The DNA of the CDR3 is TGTGCCAGCAGTTACCAAACAGGGGGCAATCAGCCCCAGCATTTT. Protein: CASSYQTGGNQPQHF.

In its sample, this clonotype was seen many times. The chain carries TRBV7-2 and TRBJ1-2; 8 bases are a match to TRBD1. Germline CDR1 SGHTA, CDR2 FQGNSA. V shed 1 base and J 0 bases; nucleotides not matched to a gene: 4. The CDR3 has 16 amino acids. CDR3 residues: CASSLGGQGSNYGYTF. DNA of the CDR3: TGTGCCAGCAGCTTAGGAGGACAGGGTTCTAACTATGGCTACACCTTC.

This clonotype was counted many times. The chain employs TRBV28 and TRBJ2-3; 15 bases are a match to TRBD2. Germline V gene sequence: CDR1 MDHEN, CDR2 SYDVKM. This CDR3 has 18 amino acids. Unmatched junction bases numbered 10, after V lost 8 bases and J lost 1 base. CDR3 amino acids: CASVGLAGGPWGTDTQYF. DNA of the CDR3: TGTGCCAGCGTCGGACTAGCGGGGGGGCCGTGGGGCACAGATACGCAGTATTTT.

The count of this clonotype is one. CDR3 sequence: CSARMIISGTEAFF. In DNA, the CDR3 is TGCAGTGCTAGGATGATTATTTCGGGCACTGAAGCTTTCTTT. The chain joins TRBV20-1 to TRBJ1-1; D unresolved. CDR3 length: 14 amino acids. In germline, CDR1 is DFQATT, CDR2 SNEGSKA (reference sequence). The ends were cut back, 3 bases at V and 4 bases at J, with 15 bases in the middle.

V and J are TRBV2 and TRBJ2-3, with D possibly being TRBD1 (6 bases). The ends were cut back, 6 bases at V and 2 bases at J, with 21 bases in the middle. Germline lookup yields CDR1 SNHLY and CDR2 FYNNEI. The CDR3 loop spans 17 amino acids. The CDR3 protein is CASRPSQGLGYTDTQYF. CDR3 DNA: TGTGCCAGCAGGCCGTCACAGGGCCTCGGATACACAGATACGCAGTATTTT.

This chain links TRBV6-2 or TRBV6-3 with TRBJ2-1, with no clear D. CDR3 length equals 12 residues. V was pared by 8 bases and J by 3 bases, with 8 bases between. Germline assignment: CDR1 MNHEY and CDR2 SVGEGT. The CDR3 spells CASAGSYNEQFF. CDR3 nucleotides: TGTGCCAGCGCTGGTAGCTACAATGAGCAGTTCTTC.

This clonotype was seen more than once but under ten times. The rearrangement uses TRBV2 and TRBJ2-1; 9 positions match TRBD1. From germline, CDR1 is SNHLY and CDR2 FYNNEI. The trim removed 7 bases at V and 7 bases at J, leaving 5 bases unmatched. CDR3 length equals 13 residues. The CDR3 DNA is TGTGCCAGCATGGACAGGGGTTGGAATGAGCAGTTCTTC. Amino acid sequence: CASMDRGWNEQFF.

The sample holds a few counts of this clonotype. The rearrangement links TRBV7-2 to TRBJ2-1, with a weak D call TRBD1 (5 bases). CDR1 SGHTA and CDR2 FQGNSA come from the germline V gene. CDR3 length: 13 residues. Trimming pared 3 bases from V and 12 bases from J, leaving 15 bases between. In DNA form, the CDR3 reads TGTGCCAGCAGCTTGCCGGGTCCTAGGGGGCAGTTCTTC. Translation: CASSLPGPRGQFF.

This clonotype has at least ten counts. This chain connects TRBV27 to TRBJ2-7, with no clear D. The CDR3 covers 14 residues. Per the germline V gene, CDR1 is MNHEY and CDR2 is SMNVEV (reference sequence). V lost 0 bases and J lost 0, with 6 bases in between. The CDR3 loop reads CASSLSPNSYEQYV. As DNA, the CDR3 is TGTGCCAGCAGTTTATCCCCCAACTCCTACGAGCAGTACGTC.